A selection of T cell receptor beta chains follows, all from one sample in a study of shared clonotypes between healthy human individuals. The assay was immunoSEQ multiplex PCR, and TCRdb's table has in-frame clones only and misses some. There are about 1.1 million clones in the sample; about 84% occur only once, and approximately 0.56% lies in the top ten. The specimen was memory CD4+ T cells from PBMCs. The receptors shown here come from a man in his late teens or twenties in good health. Some clones in this sample may be carry-over from other donors' samples. Each CDR3 is given with its conserved first and last residue. The D gene is left open where the match is weak. Some rows mark clone size as missing; the rest say once, few, many or name a class of expanded clone.

cdr3_nt cdr3_aa clone_size d_call j_call v_call
TGTGCCAGCAGTTCGACAGGGGGCAGTCAGCCCCAGCATTTT CASSSTGGSQPQHF - TRBD1 TRBJ1-5 TRBV28
TGTGCCAGCACCGAAAGGGCCGGGAGGGCTGAAGCTTTCTTT CASTERAGRAEAFF medium-sized - TRBJ1-1 TRBV2
TGTGCCAGTAAGGCTAGCGGGAGCACAGATACGCAGTATTTT CASKASGSTDTQYF - TRBD2 TRBJ2-3 TRBV19
TGTGCCAGCAGTGCCTTCAGAGAGGATAATCAGCCCCAGCATTTT CASSAFREDNQPQHF - - TRBJ1-5 TRBV28
TGTGCCAGCAGTTCAGGGGGAGCAAAGAATGGCTACACCTTC CASSSGGAKNGYTF - TRBD1 TRBJ1-2 TRBV28
TGCGCCAGCAGCCAAGAGGGACCCCCCGCGGGGAACACCGGGGAGCTGTTTTTT CASSQEGPPAGNTGELFF - - TRBJ2-2 TRBV4-3
TGTGCCAGCAGCAGGGGGCCTTCAGAGCGGTATACAGATACGCAGTATTTT CASSRGPSERYTDTQYF - TRBD1 TRBJ2-3 TRBV5-4
TGTGCCAGCAGCAGGTTTCCGCGACAAGACTCCTACGAGCAGTACTTC CASSRFPRQDSYEQYF - - TRBJ2-7 TRBV7-6
TGTGCCAGCAGCCTAAACACGGACAGTGAAAAACTGTTTTTT CASSLNTDSEKLFF - - TRBJ1-4 TRBV7-9
TGTGCCAGCAGCTCCCGGGCAGGGAGAGCTTTCTTT CASSSRAGRAFF once - TRBJ1-1 TRBV11-3
TGCGCCAGCACCCGGGACAGGGGCAACTATGGCTACACCTTC CASTRDRGNYGYTF once TRBD1 TRBJ1-2 TRBV5-1
TGTGCCATCAGTGGGACAGGGACAACCGGGGAGCTGTTTTTT CAISGTGTTGELFF few TRBD1 TRBJ2-2 TRBV10-3
TGTGCCAGCTCACCGTACACAGTAGACTCTGGAAACACCATATATTTT CASSPYTVDSGNTIYF - - TRBJ1-3 TRBV18
TGTGCCAGCAGCCCAAAGCCGGGACAGGGGAGCACCGGGGAGCTGTTTTTT CASSPKPGQGSTGELFF - TRBD1 TRBJ2-2 TRBV5-4
TGTGCCAGCAATCCGGGAGTGGGTGAGACCCAGTACTTC CASNPGVGETQYF - - TRBJ2-5 TRBV2
TGTGCCAGCAGTGCCGGTATAGGGAACACTGAAGCTTTCTTT CASSAGIGNTEAFF - - TRBJ1-1 TRBV11-3
TGTGCCTGGAGTGTACGCCAGGCCCGATTACTCTATGGCTACACCTTC CAWSVRQARLLYGYTF - - TRBJ1-2 TRBV30
TGTGCCAGCGGGCAGCCCCAGCATTTT CASGQPQHF - - TRBJ1-5 TRBV21-1
TGTGCCAGCAGCTCCAGAGGACGGGGGGGGCCTGCGGGAAACACCATATATTTT CASSSRGRGGPAGNTIYF - - TRBJ1-3 TRBV11-2
TGTGCCAGCAGTTACTCTCAAGTCACGTACTTC CASSYSQVTYF - - TRBJ2-7 TRBV6-5
TGTGCCAGTAGTGCCCTCGGTCATTGGGGCTCCTACAATGAGCAGTTCTTC CASSALGHWGSYNEQFF - - TRBJ2-1 TRBV19
TGTGCCAGCAGTCCCGGGACAGGGGGCGGGTGGGGCTACACCTTC CASSPGTGGGWGYTF - TRBD1 TRBJ1-2 TRBV28
TGTGCCAGCAGCCGCTCCGCCGGGCGACAGGAAAACATTCAGTACTTC CASSRSAGRQENIQYF - - TRBJ2-4 TRBV4-2
TGTGCCAGCAGCCAAGATTGGGCTGGTGAAGCTTTCTTT CASSQDWAGEAFF few - TRBJ1-1 TRBV14
TGTGCCAGCAGCAATGGACAGGGCTGGGAGCAGTACTTC CASSNGQGWEQYF - TRBD1 TRBJ2-7 TRBV7-2